The T cell receptor beta chain under discussion was sequenced for a study of blood T cell repertoires in COVID-19 (dated by TCRdb to 2018 to 2021). With regard to the full study: Collaborator samples came from the United States, Italy and Spain and covered acute and convalescent phases of COVID-19. Samples were obtained from the ongoing ImmuneRACE study (first 160 participants) and from roughly 1,300 subjects provided by 6 global collaborators. The material from the prospective study consisted of cDNA or gDNA derived from T cells, B-cell-depleted T cells, or PBMCs. The sample metadata nearly always contained a de-identified subject ID, COVID-19 status, age in years and sex. Subjects who had been exposed to COVID-19, were actively infected with it, or had recovered from it provided the deeply sampled blood TCRbeta repertoires that made up the dataset. HLA class I and class II types, where available, came from metadata supplied by the sample provider rather than from assay-based typing. The repertoires were made available in a free public database intended to serve as a resource for research on the immune response to SARS-CoV-2. Summary of the overall study and its limitations: Clinical and demographic metadata were provided uncurated, with the amount varying by source and participant.

Concerning this clone itself: Its antigen has not been determined. No much larger clonotype is one base removed from it; base qualities were not supplied.

TCRbeta CDR3 regions were amplified from genomic DNA using the immunoSEQ Assay, a bias-controlled multiplex PCR. The original methods were these. The number of nucleated cells in each sample was estimated by amplification of reference gene primers within the assay. To quantify the absolute abundance of each unique TCRbeta CDR3 rearrangement, sequence reads were collapsed and filtered. For each sample, productive Simpson clonality was calculated as the square root of Simpson's diversity index over productive rearrangements. This immuneACCESS table, as held by TCRdb, lists in-frame sequences with V and J called but not all clones. Of the missing ones, under half trace to an unresolved V gene in checked studies; the others have no known cause. The DNA gave D and trimming, while V, J and clone size come from that table. Within this sample are 200,000 to 250,000 clones, with about nine tenths of them counted one time only. The top ten hold 5.5% to 7% of the sample.

The CDR3, cysteine through phenylalanine, is 16 amino acids long. Of the read, only the CDR3 DNA is kept; its 48 bases are in frame from base 1. Unmatched junction bases come to 14, with V trimmed by 4 bases and J by 9 bases. From a lookup of the germline V gene, CDR1 and CDR2 are MDHEN and SYDVKM. Collaborating institutions collected whole blood in K2EDTA tubes following their own protocols. For TCRbeta analysis, collaborator samples were shipped as frozen whole blood, as isolated PBMCs, or as DNA extracted from either sample type. The sample comprised peripheral blood. The chain is made from TRBV28 and TRBJ2-7, and TRBD2 aligns with 11 junction nucleotides. This sequence originates from a man aged 80 or over with acute or convalescent COVID-19. The CDR3 protein: CASSSGSYSGRETQYF. The nucleotides read TGTGCCAGCAGTTCTGGTAGTTATAGCGGGAGGGAGACGCAGTACTTC.